Detailed here is one T cell receptor beta chain. This sample is drawn from a study of T cell changes during pregnancy in multiple sclerosis. Germline V lookup: CDR1 KGHSH, CDR2 LQKENI. Trimming removed 1 base at V and 3 bases at J, with 15 bases between. The CDR3 is 16 amino acids. The table came from immunoSEQ multiplex PCR; TCRdb's copy has only in-frame clones and leaves some out. The profile shows tens of thousands of clones, over 90% of them singletons. The clonotype comes from a female donor with multiple sclerosis, enrolled in a pregnancy study. The input for sequencing was peripheral blood, taken in the third trimester of pregnancy. The V call is TRBV18, the J call TRBJ1-1; D is unresolved. The CDR3 spells CASSPRAGMEDTEAFF. The CDR3 coding sequence is TGTGCCAGCTCACCACGGGCAGGAATGGAGGACACTGAAGCTTTCTTT.